These 16 T cell receptor beta chains came from one sample sequenced in a study of molecular identifiers for immune sequencing clone quantification. TCRdb reprocessed the PCR reads with MiXCR, giving one entry per CDR3 protein. The data show about 510,000 distinct CDR3 sequences, 20% to 25% seen once. Sequencing was performed on naive CD8+ T cells from blood, with Jurkat cell RNA spiked in. Subset meaning: FACS-sorted CD8+CD4-CCR7+CD45RA+ naive T cells. The receptor set was obtained from a human donor in good health. Some libraries in this study had Jurkat cell RNA spiked in.

The chain joins TRBV7-9 to TRBJ2-2; 9 bases agree with TRBD2. The CDR3 is 16 residues long. Per germline, CDR1 SEHNR and CDR2 FQNEAQ (reference sequence). After removal of 8 bases from V and 1 base from J, the junction contained 8 bases not matched to a gene. CDR3 DNA: TGTGCCAGCGGCGAAAGACTAGCGGAGAACACCGGGGAGCTGTTTTTT. Translating it yields CASGERLAENTGELFF.

This clonotype occurred many times. This chain uses TRBV7-9 with TRBJ2-7; 7 bases map to TRBD2. Germline V gene data show CDR1 as SEHNR and CDR2 as FQNEAQ (reference sequence). After removal of 1 base from V and 6 bases from J, the junction contained 6 bases not matched to a gene. The CDR3 covers 14 residues. CDR3 in amino acids: CASSLGRAGAEQYF. In DNA form, the CDR3 reads TGTGCCAGCAGCTTAGGAAGGGCGGGAGCCGAGCAGTACTTC.

A few counts support this clonotype. Mismatch with germline at one junction end may stem from a read error. This sequence joins TRBV7-2 and TRBJ1-1; D is unresolved. CDR3 length: 16 residues. CDR1 SGHTA and CDR2 FQGNSA come from the germline V gene. The CDR3 DNA is TGTGCCAGCAGCCCAACCCACAGTTTGATGAACACTGAAGCTCTCTTT. It yields the protein CASSPTHSLMNTEALF.

Many counts were recorded for this clonotype. This rearrangement joins TRBV29-1 to TRBJ1-1; TRBD1 is a possible D gene (6 bases). Trimming left V 5 bases short and J 2 bases short, with 12 bases between. The V gene's germline CDR1 is SQVTM and CDR2 ANQGSEA. The CDR3 extends over 13 amino acids. The CDR3 bases are TGCAGCGTTCAGACAGGAGTTAACACTGAAGCTTTCTTT. This translates into CSVQTGVNTEAFF.

This clonotype was recorded at least ten times. The chain has TRBV28 and TRBJ2-7, with 8 bases lining up with TRBD2. V shed 5 bases and J 3 bases; nucleotides not matched to a gene: 9. The CDR3 sequence is 15 residues long. Per the germline V gene, CDR1 is MDHEN and CDR2 is SYDVKM. This CDR3 is CASSPAGGPDYEQYF. For the CDR3, the DNA is TGTGCCAGCAGTCCCGCGGGAGGTCCAGACTACGAGCAGTACTTC.

The chain is built from TRBV4-1 and TRBJ2-3, with TRBD1 matching over 9 bases. The J call is doubtful: the DNA matches TRBJ1-5 better. CDR1 is MGHRA, CDR2 YSYEKL, per germline. CDR3 size: 15 residues. CDR3 region: CASSQEDRGTDTQHF. The CDR3 DNA follows: TGCGCCAGCAGCCAAGAAGACAGGGGGACAGATACGCAGCATTTT.

This clonotype appeared many times. The chain combines TRBV6-2 or TRBV6-3 with TRBJ1-1; no clear D gene. V lost 6 bases and J lost 2, with 4 bases in between. Germline loops: CDR1 MNHEY, CDR2 SVGEGT. This CDR3 spans 11 amino acids. CDR3 in amino acids: CASRRNTEAFF. In DNA, the CDR3 is TGTGCCAGCAGACGTAACACTGAAGCTTTCTTT.

This clonotype was observed a few times. Here the CDR3 reads CASSQTGGPNEQFF. The CDR3 DNA follows: TGTGCCAGCAGCCAAACAGGGGGCCCGAATGAGCAGTTCTTC. The V gene is TRBV4-2, the J gene TRBJ2-1, with 9 bases lining up with TRBD1. The CDR3 has 14 residues. Losses at the gene ends were 2 bases for V and 7 bases for J; bases not matched to a gene: 3. Germline V gene lookup returns CDR1 LGHNA and CDR2 YNFKEQ.

This clonotype was seen ten or more times. The chain carries TRBV7-2 and TRBJ2-2; 12 positions agree with TRBD2. CDR1 and CDR2 from the germline V gene are SGHTA and FQGNSA. The length of the CDR3 is 17 residues. V lost 8 bases and J lost 4; bases outside the gene matches: 11. In nucleotides, the CDR3 is TGTGCCAGCTCAAAAACACTAGCGGGGGGCCCCACCGGGGAGCTGTTTTTT. Translating it yields CASSKTLAGGPTGELFF. The full variable domain, with the rest looked up from reference TRBV7-2 and TRBJ2-2, is GAGVSQSPSNKVTEKGKDVELRCDPISGHTALYWYRQSLGQGLEFLIYFQGNSAPDKSGLPSDRFSAERTGGSVSTLTIQRTQQEDSAVYLCASSKTLAGGPTGELFFGEGSRLTVL.

CDR3 in DNA: TGTGCCAGCAGTTACGAAGGGACAGGGGTGGACAATGAGCAGTTCTTC. Its protein is CASSYEGTGVDNEQFF. The chain links TRBV6-5 to TRBJ2-1; 10 bases line up with TRBD1. CDR1 is MNHEY and CDR2 is SVGAGI in the germline V gene. The V segment lost 2 bases and the J segment 5 bases; nucleotides outside the gene matches: 6. This CDR3 spans 16 amino acids.

This clonotype was found a few times. The V gene is TRBV12-3 or TRBV12-4, the J gene TRBJ2-1; 7 bases line up with TRBD1. V was pared by 2 bases and J by 0 bases, with 7 bases of the junction left unmatched. The CDR3 extends over 17 amino acids. The CDR3 protein is CASSLYRQGPSYNEQFF. In DNA form, the CDR3 reads TGTGCCAGCAGTTTATACCGACAGGGCCCCTCCTACAATGAGCAGTTCTTC.

This clonotype was detected ten times or more. This chain connects TRBV20-1 to TRBJ2-3; 10 bases align to TRBD2. This CDR3 comprises 17 residues. The germline gives CDR1 DFQATT, CDR2 SNEGSKA (reference sequence). Germline trimming cut 0 bases from V and 1 base from J; bases unmatched to any gene: 7. The CDR3 sequence is CSARELGLAYRTDTQYF. CDR3 bases: TGCAGTGCTAGAGAGCTGGGACTAGCGTACCGCACAGATACGCAGTATTTT.

This clonotype was observed a few times. This chain uses TRBV30 with TRBJ2-7; D is ambiguous. Germline CDR1 reads GTSNPN; CDR2 reads SVGIG (reference sequence). The V end was cut by 0 bases, the J end by 2 bases, with 8 bases between. The CDR3 is made up of 13 amino acids. The CDR3 sequence: CAWSVGSAYEQYF. The DNA of the CDR3 is TGTGCCTGGAGTGTAGGTAGTGCCTACGAGCAGTACTTC.

The chain uses TRBV4-3 and TRBJ2-7; 11 nucleotides agree with TRBD2. With V trimmed by 4 bases and J by 1 base, 6 bases remained unmatched. Germline CDR1 reads LGHNA; CDR2 reads YSLEER. This CDR3 spans 16 amino acids. The CDR3 here is CASSPGLAGGSYEQYF. DNA for the CDR3: TGCGCCAGCAGCCCTGGACTAGCGGGCGGGTCCTACGAGCAGTACTTC.

For this clonotype: This may stem from a read error, because a much larger clone lies one nucleotide away. This chain joins TRBV29-1 and TRBJ2-7; D is possibly TRBD1 (7 bases). Germline V lookup: CDR1 SQVTM, CDR2 ANQGSEA. There are 13 residues in the CDR3. This CDR3 is CSAQRGDSYERYF. The CDR3, as DNA: TGCAGCGCCCAAAGGGGGGACAGCTACGAGCGGTACTTC.

This clonotype has just a few counts. The V gene is TRBV5-5, the J gene TRBJ2-5; 8 bases line up with TRBD1. Germline V CDR1 and CDR2: SGHKS, YYEKEE (reference sequence). J gave up 5 bases and V 5 bases, and 17 bases lay outside the gene matches. The CDR3 has 17 residues. The CDR3 is CASRGQALNKGPETQYF. The DNA of the CDR3 is TGTGCCAGCAGGGGACAGGCTCTCAATAAAGGTCCCGAGACCCAGTACTTC.